Listed below are T cell receptor beta chains from one sample, sequenced in a study of control samples from healthy donors and cancer patients. Repertoires were generated with immunoSEQ multiplex PCR, while TCRdb's copy carries only in-frame clones and drops some. The sample has about 160,000 clones; 85% to 95% are singletons. Specimen: blood. The source is a woman in her thirties or forties in good health. CDR3s include the opening cysteine and the closing phenylalanine or tryptophan. Each record gives: D gene, V gene, J gene, clone size, CDR3 DNA, CDR3 protein. The D gene is left open where the match is weak. Clone size, where shown, is once, few, many, or a class for clones that have expanded.

NA	TRBV2	TRBJ1-5	NA	TGTGCCAGCCGACGATCGTCTGGGGGCAGCAATCAGCCCCAGCATTTT	CASRRSSGGSNQPQHF
TRBD1	TRBV29-1	TRBJ2-5	NA	TGCAGCGTTGAAAGAGGACAGGGACAAGAGACCCAGTACTTC	CSVERGQGQETQYF
NA	TRBV10-2	TRBJ2-5	once	TGCGCCAGCAGTGTTACCGGGTCCGCCGGAGAGACCCAGTACTTC	CASSVTGSAGETQYF
TRBD2	TRBV30	TRBJ2-5	NA	TGTGCCTGGAGCCACGGGACTAGCGGGAGGGGAGAGACCCAGTACTTC	CAWSHGTSGRGETQYF
NA	TRBV4-1	TRBJ2-1	NA	TGCGCCAGCAGCCAAGGAGACCAGGGGCGGGATGAGCAGTTCTTC	CASSQGDQGRDEQFF
NA	TRBV29-1	TRBJ1-1	NA	TGCAGCGGGAAACAGGGACTTGAAGCTTTCTTT	CSGKQGLEAFF
NA	TRBV10-3	TRBJ2-3	NA	TGTGCCATCAGTGAGTCGAAGGGGGGAGGACACACAGATACGCAGTATTTT	CAISESKGGGHTDTQYF
NA	TRBV12-3/TRBV12-4	TRBJ1-1	NA	TGTGCCAGCAGTTTATTGCGGGGCACTGAAGCTTTCTTT	CASSLLRGTEAFF
TRBD1	TRBV19	TRBJ1-4	NA	TGTGCCAGTAGTGGGGACAGCAGAAGGGAAAAACTGTTTTTT	CASSGDSRREKLFF
NA	TRBV7-8	TRBJ2-7	NA	TGTGCCAGCAGCTCTATAACGAGCTCCTACGAGCAGTACTTC	CASSSITSSYEQYF
NA	TRBV19	TRBJ2-7	NA	TGTGCCAGTAGTAGGAATCCGGGACGGATTTACGAGCAGTACTTC	CASSRNPGRIYEQYF
NA	TRBV19	TRBJ1-1	NA	TGTGCCAGTAGTGCCCCCGGGTCGGAGGGCTTGAACACTGAAGCTTTCTTT	CASSAPGSEGLNTEAFF
TRBD2	TRBV10-3	TRBJ2-7	NA	TGTGCCATCAGTGAGTCCCTGTCAAGTAGCGGGGGGGCTCGGGGCTACGAGCAGTACTTC	CAISESLSSSGGARGYEQYF
NA	TRBV6-2/TRBV6-3	TRBJ2-3	NA	TGTGCCAGCAGTTACTCGATGGGCGGCACAGATACGCAGTATTTT	CASSYSMGGTDTQYF
NA	TRBV7-9	TRBJ1-1	NA	TGTGCCAGCAGCTTGGACCTCTTTGGAACTGAAGCTTTCTTT	CASSLDLFGTEAFF
NA	TRBV6-1	TRBJ2-7	NA	TGTGCCAGCAGTGAGGGCCGGAGGGAGTACTTC	CASSEGRREYF
TRBD1	TRBV19	TRBJ1-2	NA	TGTGCCAGTAGTCTCAACTCGGGACAGGGACGCGGCTACACCTTC	CASSLNSGQGRGYTF
NA	TRBV5-1	TRBJ1-2	NA	TGCGCCAGCAGCTTGTCAGACAGTGAAGGCTACACCTTC	CASSLSDSEGYTF
NA	TRBV11-2	TRBJ1-2	once	TGTGCCAGCAGCTTAGGGGGGGCACAGGGAATGAGGGTCTATGGCTACACCTTC	CASSLGGAQGMRVYGYTF
TRBD1	TRBV3-1/TRBV3-2	TRBJ2-7	once	TGTGCCAGCAGCCTCAGCAGGGGGTACGGCGAGCAGTACTTC	CASSLSRGYGEQYF
TRBD1	TRBV12-3/TRBV12-4	TRBJ1-2	NA	TGTGCCAGCAGTCGACAGGGTCCCTATGGCTACACCTTC	CASSRQGPYGYTF
NA	TRBV9	TRBJ1-6	NA	TGTGCCAGCAGCGTAGATGAGAGCTCCTATAATTCACCCCTCCACTTT	CASSVDESSYNSPLHF
NA	TRBV19	TRBJ1-4	NA	TGTGCCAGTAGTAGCAGCCGTGCAACTAATGAAAAACTGTTTTTT	CASSSSRATNEKLFF
NA	TRBV5-5	TRBJ1-2	NA	TGTGCCAGCAGCTTGGCGACCGTTAGAGCCATCTATGGCTACACCTTC	CASSLATVRAIYGYTF
NA	TRBV3-1/TRBV3-2	TRBJ1-1	NA	TGTGCCAGCAGCCTTCGGGGGAACACTGAAGCTTTCTTT	CASSLRGNTEAFF
NA	TRBV5-1	TRBJ1-5	NA	TGCGCCAGCAGCTTGGTTGGGGGAGATCAGCCCCAGCATTTT	CASSLVGGDQPQHF
TRBD2	TRBV10-2	TRBJ2-1	NA	TGCGCCAGCAAAGCGGGAGGGCCAGGAGTCTCCTACAATGAGCAGTTCTTC	CASKAGGPGVSYNEQFF
NA	TRBV24-1	TRBJ2-6	NA	TGTGCCACCCTCCACAGATCCGGGGCCAACGTCCTGACTTTC	CATLHRSGANVLTF
NA	TRBV4-2	TRBJ1-1	NA	TGTGCCAGCAGCCAAGATGTGAAGGGTGAAGCTTTCTTT	CASSQDVKGEAFF
NA	TRBV27	TRBJ1-2	NA	TGTGCCAGCAGTTTATCTGGCGCCTCTAGGCCCTATGGCTACACCTTC	CASSLSGASRPYGYTF
NA	TRBV19	TRBJ2-5	once	TGTGCCAGTAGTATTAATGGACAAGAGACCCAGTACTTC	CASSINGQETQYF
NA	TRBV3-1/TRBV3-2	TRBJ2-6	NA	TGTGCCAGCAGCGGCTCTGGGGCCAACGTCCTGACTTTC	CASSGSGANVLTF